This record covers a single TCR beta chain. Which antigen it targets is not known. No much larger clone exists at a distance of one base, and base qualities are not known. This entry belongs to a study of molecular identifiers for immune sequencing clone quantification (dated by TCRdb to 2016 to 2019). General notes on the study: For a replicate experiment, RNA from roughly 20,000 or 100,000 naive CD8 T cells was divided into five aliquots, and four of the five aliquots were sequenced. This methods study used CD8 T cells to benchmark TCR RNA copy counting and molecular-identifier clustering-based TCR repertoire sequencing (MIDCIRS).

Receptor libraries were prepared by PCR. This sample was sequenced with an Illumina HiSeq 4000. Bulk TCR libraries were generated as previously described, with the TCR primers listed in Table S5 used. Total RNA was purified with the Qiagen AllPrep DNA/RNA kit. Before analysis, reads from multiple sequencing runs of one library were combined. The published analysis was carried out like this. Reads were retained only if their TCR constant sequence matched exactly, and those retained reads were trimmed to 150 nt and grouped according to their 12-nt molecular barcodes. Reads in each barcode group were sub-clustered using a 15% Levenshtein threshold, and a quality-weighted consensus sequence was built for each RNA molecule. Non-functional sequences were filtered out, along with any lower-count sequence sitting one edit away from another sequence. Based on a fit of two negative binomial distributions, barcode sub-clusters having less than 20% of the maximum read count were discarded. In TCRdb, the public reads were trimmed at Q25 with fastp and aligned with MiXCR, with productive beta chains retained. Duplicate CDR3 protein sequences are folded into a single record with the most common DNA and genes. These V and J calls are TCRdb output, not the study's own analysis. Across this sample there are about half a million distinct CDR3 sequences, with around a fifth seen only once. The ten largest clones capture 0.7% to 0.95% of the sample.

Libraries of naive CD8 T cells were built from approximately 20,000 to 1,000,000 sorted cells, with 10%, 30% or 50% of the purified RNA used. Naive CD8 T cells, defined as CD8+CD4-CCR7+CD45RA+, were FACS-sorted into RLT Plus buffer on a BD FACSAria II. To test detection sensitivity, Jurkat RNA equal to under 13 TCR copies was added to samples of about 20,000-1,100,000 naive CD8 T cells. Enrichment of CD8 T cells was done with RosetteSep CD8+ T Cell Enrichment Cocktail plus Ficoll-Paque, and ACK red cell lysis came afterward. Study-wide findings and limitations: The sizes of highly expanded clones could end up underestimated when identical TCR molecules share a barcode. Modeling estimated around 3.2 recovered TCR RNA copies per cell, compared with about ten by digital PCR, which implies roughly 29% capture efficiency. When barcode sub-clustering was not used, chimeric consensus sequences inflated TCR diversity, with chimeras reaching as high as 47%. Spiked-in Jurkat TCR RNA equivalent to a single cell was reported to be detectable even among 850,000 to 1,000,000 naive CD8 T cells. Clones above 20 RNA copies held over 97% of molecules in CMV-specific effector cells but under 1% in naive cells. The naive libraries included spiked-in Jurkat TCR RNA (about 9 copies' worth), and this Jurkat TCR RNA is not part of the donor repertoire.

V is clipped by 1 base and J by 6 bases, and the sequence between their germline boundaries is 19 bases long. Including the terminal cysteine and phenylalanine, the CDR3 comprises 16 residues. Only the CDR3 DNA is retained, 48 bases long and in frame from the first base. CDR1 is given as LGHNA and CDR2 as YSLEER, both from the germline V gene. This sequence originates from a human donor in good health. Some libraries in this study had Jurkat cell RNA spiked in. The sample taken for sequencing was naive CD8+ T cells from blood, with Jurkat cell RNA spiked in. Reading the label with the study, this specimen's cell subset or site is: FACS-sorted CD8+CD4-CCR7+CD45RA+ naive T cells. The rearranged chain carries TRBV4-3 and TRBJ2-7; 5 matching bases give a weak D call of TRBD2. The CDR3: CASSQGLRAPWPEQYF. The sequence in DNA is TGCGCCAGCAGCCAAGGCCTGCGGGCCCCCTGGCCCGAGCAGTACTTC.